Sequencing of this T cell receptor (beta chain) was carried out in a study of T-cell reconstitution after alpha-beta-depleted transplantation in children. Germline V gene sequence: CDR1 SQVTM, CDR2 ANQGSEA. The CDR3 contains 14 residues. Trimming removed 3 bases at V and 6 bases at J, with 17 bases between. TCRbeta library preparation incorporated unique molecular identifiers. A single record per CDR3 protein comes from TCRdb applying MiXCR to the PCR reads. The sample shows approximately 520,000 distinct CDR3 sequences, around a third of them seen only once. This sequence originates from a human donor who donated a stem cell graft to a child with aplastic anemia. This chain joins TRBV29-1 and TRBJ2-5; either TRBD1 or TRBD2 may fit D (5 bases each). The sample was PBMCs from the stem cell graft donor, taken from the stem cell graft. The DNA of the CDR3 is TGCAGCGTTGACCTGGTGGCCAGGGAGCAGACCCAGTACTTC. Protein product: CSVDLVAREQTQYF.